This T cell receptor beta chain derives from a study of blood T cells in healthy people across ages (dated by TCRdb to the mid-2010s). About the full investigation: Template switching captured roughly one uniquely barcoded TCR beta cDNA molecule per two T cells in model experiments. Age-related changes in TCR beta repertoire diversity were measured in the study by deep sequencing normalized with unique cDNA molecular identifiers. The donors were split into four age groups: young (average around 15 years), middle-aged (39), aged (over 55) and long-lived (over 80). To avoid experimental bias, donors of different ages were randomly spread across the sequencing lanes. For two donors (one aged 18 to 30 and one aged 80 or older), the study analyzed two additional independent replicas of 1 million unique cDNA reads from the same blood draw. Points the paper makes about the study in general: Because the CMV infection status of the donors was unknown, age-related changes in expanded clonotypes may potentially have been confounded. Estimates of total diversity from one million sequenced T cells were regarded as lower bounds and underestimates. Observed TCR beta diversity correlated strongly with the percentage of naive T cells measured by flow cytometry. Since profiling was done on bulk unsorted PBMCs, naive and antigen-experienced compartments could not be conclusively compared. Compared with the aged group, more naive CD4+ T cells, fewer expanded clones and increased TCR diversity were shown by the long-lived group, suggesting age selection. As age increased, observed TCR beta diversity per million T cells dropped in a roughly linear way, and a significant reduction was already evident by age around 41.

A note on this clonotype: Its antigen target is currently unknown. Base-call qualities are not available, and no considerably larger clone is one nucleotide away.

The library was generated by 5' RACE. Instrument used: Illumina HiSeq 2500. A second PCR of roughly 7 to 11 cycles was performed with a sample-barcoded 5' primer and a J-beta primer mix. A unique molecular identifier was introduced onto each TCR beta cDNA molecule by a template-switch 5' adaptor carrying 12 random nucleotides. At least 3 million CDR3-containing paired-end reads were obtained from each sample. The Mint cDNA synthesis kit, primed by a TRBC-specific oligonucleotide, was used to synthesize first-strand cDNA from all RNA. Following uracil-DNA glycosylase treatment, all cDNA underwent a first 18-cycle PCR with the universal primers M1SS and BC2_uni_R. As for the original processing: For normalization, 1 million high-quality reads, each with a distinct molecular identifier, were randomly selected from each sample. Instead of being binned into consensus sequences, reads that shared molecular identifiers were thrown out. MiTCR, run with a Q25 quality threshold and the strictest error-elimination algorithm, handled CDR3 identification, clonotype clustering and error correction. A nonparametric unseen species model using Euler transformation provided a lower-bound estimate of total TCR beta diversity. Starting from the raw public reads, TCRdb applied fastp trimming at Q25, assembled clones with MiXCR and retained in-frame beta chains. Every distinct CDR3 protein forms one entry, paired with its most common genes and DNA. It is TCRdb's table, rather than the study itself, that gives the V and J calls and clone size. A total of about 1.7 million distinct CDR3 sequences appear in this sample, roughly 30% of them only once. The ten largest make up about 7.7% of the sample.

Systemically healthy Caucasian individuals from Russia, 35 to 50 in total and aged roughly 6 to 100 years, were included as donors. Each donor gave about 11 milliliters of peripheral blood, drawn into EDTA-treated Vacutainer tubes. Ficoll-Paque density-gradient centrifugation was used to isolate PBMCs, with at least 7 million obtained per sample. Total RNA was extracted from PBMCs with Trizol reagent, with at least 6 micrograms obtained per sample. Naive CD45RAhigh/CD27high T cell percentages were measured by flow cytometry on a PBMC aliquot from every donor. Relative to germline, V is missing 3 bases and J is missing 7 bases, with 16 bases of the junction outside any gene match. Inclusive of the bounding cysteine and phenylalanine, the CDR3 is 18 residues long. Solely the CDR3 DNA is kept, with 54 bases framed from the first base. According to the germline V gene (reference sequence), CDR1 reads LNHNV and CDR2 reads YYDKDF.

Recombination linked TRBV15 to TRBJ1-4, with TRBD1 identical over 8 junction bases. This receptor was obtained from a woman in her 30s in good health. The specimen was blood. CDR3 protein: CATSRGGPGQVSIEKLFF. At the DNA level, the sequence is TGTGCCACCAGCAGGGGTGGGCCGGGACAGGTCTCAATTGAAAAACTGTTTTTT.